Listed below are T cell receptor beta chains from one sample, sequenced in a study of T cell changes during pregnancy in multiple sclerosis. Profiling relied on immunoSEQ multiplex PCR, and the TCRdb table lists in-frame clones only, not all of them. The table includes around 49,000 clones, about nine tenths detected once. The sequencing here drew on CD4+ T cells from peripheral blood mononuclear cells, taken after pregnancy. The receptors were gathered from a female donor in good health, enrolled as a control in a pregnancy study. CDR3s include the opening cysteine and the closing phenylalanine or tryptophan. Each record gives: J gene, clone size, D gene, V gene, CDR3 DNA, CDR3 protein. A D gene is named only where the DNA matches it firmly. Clone size appears in some rows only: once, few, many, or a class for an expanded clone.

j_call: TRBJ2-7; clone_size: .; d_call: .; v_call: TRBV2; cdr3_nt: TGTGCCAGCAGTCCCCTAGTGATCCCCTCCTACGAGCAGTACTTC; cdr3_aa: CASSPLVIPSYEQYF
j_call: TRBJ2-5; clone_size: .; d_call: TRBD2; v_call: TRBV11-2; cdr3_nt: TGTGCCAGCAGCAAGATAGCGGGGGGGAGACAAGAGACCCAGTACTTC; cdr3_aa: CASSKIAGGRQETQYF
j_call: TRBJ2-1; clone_size: .; d_call: TRBD2; v_call: TRBV11-2; cdr3_nt: TGTGCCAGCAGCGAGGTAGCGGGAGGGCAGGGTGGAAATGAGCAGTTCTTC; cdr3_aa: CASSEVAGGQGGNEQFF
j_call: TRBJ2-3; clone_size: once; d_call: TRBD2; v_call: TRBV19; cdr3_nt: TGTGCCAGTAGTATATGGACTAGCGGATCAGATACGCAGTATTTT; cdr3_aa: CASSIWTSGSDTQYF
j_call: TRBJ1-2; clone_size: .; d_call: .; v_call: TRBV21-1; cdr3_nt: TGTGCCAGCAGCAACATGAGACACGATAACTATGGCTACACCTTC; cdr3_aa: CASSNMRHDNYGYTF
j_call: TRBJ2-1; clone_size: .; d_call: TRBD2; v_call: TRBV7-2; cdr3_nt: TGTGCCAGCAGCTCCGGGACTAGTTACAATGAGCAGTTCTTC; cdr3_aa: CASSSGTSYNEQFF
j_call: TRBJ2-3; clone_size: .; d_call: TRBD2; v_call: TRBV30; cdr3_nt: TGTGCCTGGATAGGCGGGGGAACAGATACGCAGTATTTT; cdr3_aa: CAWIGGGTDTQYF
j_call: TRBJ2-7; clone_size: .; d_call: .; v_call: TRBV29-1; cdr3_nt: TGCAGCGTTGGATTAACAGGCTACGAGCAGTACTTC; cdr3_aa: CSVGLTGYEQYF
j_call: TRBJ1-1; clone_size: few; d_call: .; v_call: TRBV7-9; cdr3_nt: TGTGCCAGCAGCTTTCAATCCATAACGTCCCGCGGTTCCACTGAAGCTTTCTTT; cdr3_aa: CASSFQSITSRGSTEAFF
j_call: TRBJ2-5; clone_size: .; d_call: .; v_call: TRBV6-1; cdr3_nt: TGTGCCAGCAGTGAAGGACAGCAAGAGACCCAGTACTTC; cdr3_aa: CASSEGQQETQYF
j_call: TRBJ1-1; clone_size: .; d_call: .; v_call: TRBV18; cdr3_nt: TGTGCCAGCTCACCACTCATCCAGATGGCTGAAGCTTTCTTT; cdr3_aa: CASSPLIQMAEAFF
j_call: TRBJ1-5; clone_size: .; d_call: .; v_call: TRBV7-8; cdr3_nt: TGTGCCAGCAGCTTAGAAGGCACTAGAAGGGACAATCAGCCCCAGCATTTT; cdr3_aa: CASSLEGTRRDNQPQHF
j_call: TRBJ1-4; clone_size: .; d_call: .; v_call: TRBV18; cdr3_nt: TGTGCCAGCTCACCGGGGGGTAGCGCGTTTAATGAAAAACTGTTTTTT; cdr3_aa: CASSPGGSAFNEKLFF
j_call: TRBJ2-5; clone_size: .; d_call: TRBD2; v_call: TRBV5-4; cdr3_nt: TGTGCCAGCAGCAGTATAGGACTAGCGGGAGTGGGTAGTGAGACCCAGTACTTC; cdr3_aa: CASSSIGLAGVGSETQYF
j_call: TRBJ1-1; clone_size: .; d_call: TRBD1; v_call: TRBV7-2; cdr3_nt: TGTGCCAGCAGCACCTCGACAGGGTTGGGAGCTTTCTTT; cdr3_aa: CASSTSTGLGAFF
j_call: TRBJ2-1; clone_size: .; d_call: TRBD2; v_call: TRBV19; cdr3_nt: TGTGCCAGTAGTAGGGACAGGGCTGGACTAGCGGGAGGGCCTCGGAGCAATGAGCAGTTCTTC; cdr3_aa: CASSRDRAGLAGGPRSNEQFF
j_call: TRBJ2-2; clone_size: .; d_call: TRBD2; v_call: TRBV19; cdr3_nt: TGTGCCAGTAGTAAGATCAGGCTAGCGGGAGGCTCCGGGGAGCTGTTTTTT; cdr3_aa: CASSKIRLAGGSGELFF
j_call: TRBJ2-7; clone_size: .; d_call: .; v_call: TRBV5-4; cdr3_nt: TGTGCCAGCAAACAGGGTTCTGGGTTGCCCTACGAGCAGTACTTC; cdr3_aa: CASKQGSGLPYEQYF
j_call: TRBJ1-5; clone_size: .; d_call: TRBD1; v_call: TRBV18; cdr3_nt: TGTGCCAGCTCACCACCGACAGGGCAGGGTAATCAGCCCCAGCATTTT; cdr3_aa: CASSPPTGQGNQPQHF
j_call: TRBJ1-1; clone_size: .; d_call: TRBD1; v_call: TRBV6-6; cdr3_nt: TGTGCCAGCAGCGGGACAGGGAGCACTGAAGCTTTCTTT; cdr3_aa: CASSGTGSTEAFF
j_call: TRBJ1-5; clone_size: .; d_call: .; v_call: TRBV2; cdr3_nt: TGTGCCAGCAGCCTCGGCCTCCAGGCCCAGCATTTT; cdr3_aa: CASSLGLQAQHF
j_call: TRBJ1-1; clone_size: .; d_call: TRBD1; v_call: TRBV5-4; cdr3_nt: TGTGCCAGCAGCTTGGCGGACAGGTTGGACACTGAAGCTTTCTTT; cdr3_aa: CASSLADRLDTEAFF
j_call: TRBJ2-3; clone_size: once; d_call: .; v_call: TRBV28; cdr3_nt: TGTGCCAGCAGTTCAGGGGGCACAGATACGCAGTATTTT; cdr3_aa: CASSSGGTDTQYF
j_call: TRBJ2-5; clone_size: .; d_call: TRBD2; v_call: TRBV7-9; cdr3_nt: TGTGCCAGCAGCTTTAGACCGGGGGGGCAAGAGACCCAGTACTTC; cdr3_aa: CASSFRPGGQETQYF
j_call: TRBJ2-2; clone_size: .; d_call: .; v_call: TRBV11-2; cdr3_nt: TGTGCCAGCAGCTTAGTGGCGGCTAGCTACACCGGGGAGCTGTTTTTT; cdr3_aa: CASSLVAASYTGELFF
j_call: TRBJ1-5; clone_size: .; d_call: TRBD1; v_call: TRBV28; cdr3_nt: TGTGCCAGCAGTTTATCGGGGCAGGGGGCGTCTCAGCCCCAGCATTTT; cdr3_aa: CASSLSGQGASQPQHF
j_call: TRBJ2-2; clone_size: .; d_call: TRBD1; v_call: TRBV18; cdr3_nt: TGTGCCAGCTCACCCGACAGGGCCCATCAGAACACCGGGGAGCTGTTTTTT; cdr3_aa: CASSPDRAHQNTGELFF
j_call: TRBJ1-2; clone_size: .; d_call: .; v_call: TRBV28; cdr3_nt: TGTGCCAGCAGTTTGATAGACAGAGTCCTCGAAATCGGCTACACCTTC; cdr3_aa: CASSLIDRVLEIGYTF
j_call: TRBJ2-4; clone_size: .; d_call: TRBD1; v_call: TRBV11-1; cdr3_nt: TGTGCCAGCAGCCCGAAACCCCGACAGGGTCAGTACTTC; cdr3_aa: CASSPKPRQGQYF
j_call: TRBJ1-1; clone_size: .; d_call: .; v_call: TRBV9; cdr3_nt: TGTGCCAGCAGCGCAGGGGATGGGAAAGCTTTCTTT; cdr3_aa: CASSAGDGKAFF
j_call: TRBJ2-3; clone_size: .; d_call: TRBD2; v_call: TRBV7-2; cdr3_nt: TGTGCCAGCAGACCAGCTAGCGGGAGGGGGGTCACAGATACGCAGTATTTT; cdr3_aa: CASRPASGRGVTDTQYF
j_call: TRBJ2-2; clone_size: .; d_call: .; v_call: TRBV6-1; cdr3_nt: TGTGCCAGCAGCTTTCGGTCTAGAGCCGGGGAGCTGTTTTTT; cdr3_aa: CASSFRSRAGELFF
j_call: TRBJ1-3; clone_size: .; d_call: .; v_call: TRBV2; cdr3_nt: TGTGCCAGCATGTCCGGGACATACGAGAACACCATATATTTT; cdr3_aa: CASMSGTYENTIYF
j_call: TRBJ1-2; clone_size: .; d_call: .; v_call: TRBV5-4; cdr3_nt: TGTGCCAGCAGCCGAGGGGGGGCTGGTGGCTACACCTTC; cdr3_aa: CASSRGGAGGYTF
j_call: TRBJ1-5; clone_size: .; d_call: TRBD1; v_call: TRBV28; cdr3_nt: TGTGCCAGCAGCGAGACAGGGATAGGCAATCAGCCCCAGCATTTT; cdr3_aa: CASSETGIGNQPQHF
j_call: TRBJ1-5; clone_size: .; d_call: .; v_call: TRBV19; cdr3_nt: TGTGCCAGTAGATACCAGGGGAACGGCAATCAGCCCCAGCATTTT; cdr3_aa: CASRYQGNGNQPQHF
j_call: TRBJ1-2; clone_size: .; d_call: .; v_call: TRBV25-1; cdr3_nt: TGTGCCAGCAGTGAAAGGAAAGCGGGGTCTATAGGGGGCTACACCTTC; cdr3_aa: CASSERKAGSIGGYTF
j_call: TRBJ1-4; clone_size: .; d_call: TRBD1; v_call: TRBV5-1; cdr3_nt: TGCGCCAGCAGCTTGGGACAGGGCAATGAAAAACTGTTTTTT; cdr3_aa: CASSLGQGNEKLFF
j_call: TRBJ2-2; clone_size: once; d_call: TRBD2; v_call: TRBV7-2; cdr3_nt: TGTGCCAGCAGCTTAGGACTAGCGGGGACCGGGGAGCTGTTTTTT; cdr3_aa: CASSLGLAGTGELFF
j_call: TRBJ2-5; clone_size: .; d_call: .; v_call: TRBV6-1; cdr3_nt: TGTGCCAGCAGTGCTTCGGGTTGGGAGACCCAGTACTTC; cdr3_aa: CASSASGWETQYF
j_call: TRBJ1-1; clone_size: .; d_call: .; v_call: TRBV5-4; cdr3_nt: TGTGCCAGCAGCTTGGTGGGGCAGAACACTGAAGCTTTCTTT; cdr3_aa: CASSLVGQNTEAFF